The 12 T cell receptor beta chains in this list originate from one sample, sequenced in a study of T-cell memory formation after mild COVID-19. TCRdb re-analysed the 5' RACE reads in MiXCR, keeping a single row per CDR3 protein. The repertoire holds 120,000 to 150,000 distinct CDR3 sequences, with under 7% as singletons. The source material was PBMCs or a T cell subset sorted from them (not recorded which). The receptors were gathered from an adult woman who had mild COVID-19 (a few samples of this study predate the infection). Cell type and time point are not known.

There are a few counts of this clonotype. The chain has TRBV7-2 and TRBJ2-7; TRBD2 agrees at 13 bases. The CDR3 runs to 15 residues. Germline CDR1 reads SGHTA; CDR2 reads FQGNSA. V dropped 8 bases and J dropped 5; count of bases not matched to a gene: 9. In DNA, the CDR3 is TGTGCCAGCCGAACTACTAGCGGGAGGGCCGACGAGCAGTACTTC. Its translation: CASRTTSGRADEQYF.

This clonotype occurred once. The chain employs TRBV5-4 and TRBJ1-1; TRBD1 agrees at 7 bases. J was trimmed by 3 bases and V by 4 bases; bases with no gene match: 6. This CDR3 spans 14 amino acids. The germline CDR1 and CDR2 sequences are SGHNT and YYREEE (reference sequence). CDR3: CASSARDRDTEAFF. In nucleotides, the CDR3 is TGTGCCAGCAGCGCCCGGGACAGAGACACTGAAGCTTTCTTT.

In this sample, this clonotype turned up a few times. Mismatch with germline at one junction end may stem from a read error. The chain joins TRBV7-7 to TRBJ2-3, with D uncertain. The V gene's germline CDR1 is SSHAT and CDR2 FNYEAQ (reference sequence). The CDR3 is 13 amino acids. The CDR3 sequence: CASSSGYTDTQYF. CDR3 coding DNA: TGTGCTAGCAGCTCGGGTTACACAGATACGCAGTATTTT.

The chain joins TRBV3-1 to TRBJ1-1; tentative D call: TRBD1 (5 bases). Germline-derived CDR1 and CDR2 are LGHDT and YNNKEL (reference sequence). The germline V and J ends were trimmed by 2 bases and 0 bases, with 13 bases remaining between them. The CDR3 spans 16 residues. CDR3 sequence reads: CASSQIKTAMNTEAFF. For the CDR3, the DNA is TGTGCCAGCAGCCAAATTAAGACAGCAATGAACACTGAAGCTTTCTTT.

This clonotype was recorded many times. The rearrangement links TRBV12-3 or TRBV12-4 to TRBJ2-3; no definite D call. Trimming shortened V by 3 bases and J by 8 bases, and 9 bases separated the two germline ends. The CDR3 has 12 amino acids. The CDR3 sequence: CASSLEGPTQYF. The CDR3 DNA reads as TGTGCCAGCAGTTTGGAAGGACCTACGCAGTATTTT.

This clonotype was counted between two and nine times. The rearrangement links TRBV5-1 to TRBJ2-2; D is uncertain. Trimming cost V 0 bases and J 2 bases, with 5 bases left between them. Germline V lookup: CDR1 SGHRS, CDR2 YFSETQ. There are 14 residues in the CDR3. In nucleotides, the CDR3 is TGCGCCAGCAGCTTGGACGTAAACACCGGGGAGCTGTTTTTT. Translated: CASSLDVNTGELFF.

This clonotype was counted many times. The chain recombines TRBV5-1 with TRBJ2-7; no firm D call. The germline CDR1 and CDR2 sequences are SGHRS and YFSETQ. There are 15 residues in the CDR3. The ends were cut back, 0 bases at V and 0 bases at J, with 10 bases in the middle. The CDR3 is CASSLGWATSYEQYF. As DNA, the CDR3 is TGCGCCAGCAGCTTGGGATGGGCGACCTCCTACGAGCAGTACTTC. Using reference TRBV5-1 and TRBJ2-7 for the parts outside the CDR3, the full variable domain is KAGVTQTPRYLIKTRGQQVTLSCSPISGHRSVSWYQQTPGQGLQFLFEYFSETQRNKGNFPGRFSGRQFSNSRSEMNVSTLELGDSALYLCASSLGWATSYEQYFGPGTRLTVT.

This chain links TRBV12-3 or TRBV12-4 with TRBJ2-1; TRBD2 aligns across 7 bases. This CDR3 is 15 amino acids long. V lost 3 bases to trimming and J lost 6 bases; unmatched junction nucleotides: 8. The CDR3 here is CASSLGGSAGNEQFF. CDR3 nucleotides: TGTGCCAGCAGTTTGGGCGGGAGCGCTGGCAATGAGCAGTTCTTC.

This clonotype has just a few counts. The gene calls are TRBV12-3 or TRBV12-4 and TRBJ1-3, with 8 bases lining up with TRBD1. There are 15 residues in the CDR3. V was clipped by 6 bases and J by 3 bases; unmatched bases: 7. CDR3 DNA: TGTGCCAGCAGCCAACGGACAGGGAATGGAAACACCATATATTTT. Its protein product is CASSQRTGNGNTIYF.

V usage is TRBV18 and J usage is TRBJ2-7; possible D gene TRBD1, 6 bases. The V gene's germline CDR1 is KGHSH and CDR2 LQKENI. The V gene lost 0 bases and the J gene lost 3 bases, with 21 bases spanning the gap. This CDR3 has 18 residues. The CDR3 DNA sequence: TGTGCCAGCTCACCACCTTTAGGGGACAAGCAAGGATTCTACGAGCAGTACTTC. This gives the protein CASSPPLGDKQGFYEQYF.

This clonotype was seen a few times. The chain employs TRBV2 and TRBJ2-1, with TRBD1 as a possible D gene (6 bases). Germline values: CDR1 SNHLY, CDR2 FYNNEI. The V gene lost 10 bases and the J gene lost 7 bases, with 8 bases spanning the gap. The CDR3 sequence is 10 residues long. The CDR3: CATRGNEQFF. CDR3 coding DNA: TGTGCCACCAGGGGTAATGAGCAGTTCTTC.

This clonotype was picked up one time. The J gene is TRBJ1-1, the V gene TRBV6-1; perhaps TRBD1 as D (6 bases). The ends were cut back, 6 bases at V and 4 bases at J, with 18 bases in the middle. CDR3 length: 15 residues. From germline, CDR1 is MNHNS and CDR2 SASEGT. The chain's CDR3 is CASSSQGKGITEAFF. The CDR3 coding sequence is TGTGCCAGCAGCTCGCAGGGGAAGGGGATCACTGAAGCTTTCTTT.